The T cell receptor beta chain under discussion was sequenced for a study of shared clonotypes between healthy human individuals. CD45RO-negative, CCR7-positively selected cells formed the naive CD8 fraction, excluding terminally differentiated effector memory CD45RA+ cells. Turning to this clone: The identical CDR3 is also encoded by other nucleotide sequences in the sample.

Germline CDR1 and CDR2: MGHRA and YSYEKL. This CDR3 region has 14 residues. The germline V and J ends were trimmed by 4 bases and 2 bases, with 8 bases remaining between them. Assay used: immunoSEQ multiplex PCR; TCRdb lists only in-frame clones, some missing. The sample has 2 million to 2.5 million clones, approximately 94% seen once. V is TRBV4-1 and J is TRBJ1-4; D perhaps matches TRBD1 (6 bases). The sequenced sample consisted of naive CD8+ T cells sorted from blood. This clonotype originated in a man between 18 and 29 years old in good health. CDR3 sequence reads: CASSPTGTNEKLFF. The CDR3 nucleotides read TGCGCCAGCAGCCCTACAGGGACTAATGAAAAACTGTTTTTT.